The 25 T cell receptor beta chains in this list originate from one sample, sequenced in a study of T cell repertoires in cytomegalovirus infection. TCRdb processed the reads anew with MiXCR; each CDR3 protein has one entry. The sample lists 310,000 or so distinct CDR3 sequences; around a quarter were seen once. Their antigens are not known. The specimen was cultured PBMCs, collected from culture after CMV antigen stimulation. The receptors were sampled from a human donor in good health (CMV status not recorded). Some clones in this sample may be carry-over from other donors' samples.

The CDR3 region is CASSRDPPGAGDFNEQFF. CDR3 DNA sequence: TGTGCCAGCAGCCGGGACCCTCCGGGAGCGGGAGACTTCAATGAGCAGTTCTTC. This chain connects TRBV4-2 to TRBJ2-1; 8 positions agree with TRBD2. Germline loops: CDR1 LGHNA, CDR2 YNFKEQ. The CDR3 is 18 residues long. J was trimmed by 6 bases and V by 4 bases; bases with no gene match: 17.

This clonotype was seen ten or more times. The chain is built from TRBV27 and TRBJ1-2, with 8 positions matching TRBD1. This CDR3 contains 15 residues. With V trimmed by 0 bases and J by 5 bases, 5 bases remained unmatched. Germline V gene data show CDR1 as MNHEY and CDR2 as SMNVEV (reference sequence). The CDR3 spells CASSLSAGGFYGYTF. Written as DNA, the CDR3 is TGTGCCAGCAGTTTATCGGCAGGGGGCTTTTATGGCTACACCTTC.

The V gene is TRBV4-2, the J gene TRBJ1-5, with D unclear. V gave up 0 bases and J gave up 1 base, with 16 bases separating them. The CDR3 extends over 18 amino acids. Germline V gene sequence: CDR1 LGHNA, CDR2 YNFKEQ. The CDR3 protein is CASSQEGVGRGSNQPQHF. In DNA form, the CDR3 reads TGTGCCAGCAGCCAAGAAGGTGTCGGACGGGGAAGCAATCAGCCCCAGCATTTT.

The chain combines TRBV19 with TRBJ2-3, with D perhaps TRBD1 or TRBD2 (6 bases each). The V end lost 1 base, the J end lost 7 bases, and 21 bases lay between the germline ends. The CDR3 is made up of 17 amino acids. CDR1 and CDR2 from the germline V gene are LNHDA and SQIVND (reference sequence). CDR3 sequence: CASSIVLGGSLPNTQYF. As DNA, the CDR3 is TGTGCCAGTAGTATAGTTCTCGGGGGCTCCCTTCCCAATACGCAGTATTTT.

This clonotype was seen repeatedly, ten times or more. The V gene is TRBV7-2, the J gene TRBJ2-3, with 7 bases fitting TRBD2. The CDR3 sequence is 14 residues long. CDR1 is SGHTA and CDR2 is FQGNSA in the germline V gene. V shed 5 bases, J shed 0 bases, and the junction held 2 bases outside the gene matches. The CDR3 region has the DNA TGTGCCAGCAGCCGGGACTACAGCACAGATACGCAGTATTTT. It translates to CASSRDYSTDTQYF.

This chain connects TRBV12-3 or TRBV12-4 to TRBJ2-7; TRBD2 matches 15 bases. The trim removed 5 bases at V and 0 bases at J, leaving 8 bases unmatched. CDR3 length: 18 residues. CDR3 bases: TGTGCCAGCAGTAACGGACTAGCGGGAGGGCAGTACTCCTACGAGCAGTACTTC. Protein sequence: CASSNGLAGGQYSYEQYF.

There are a few counts of this clonotype. V is TRBV9 and J is TRBJ1-1, with 9 bases identical to TRBD1. The V and J ends lost 0 bases and 4 bases, in that order; junction bases with no gene match: 10. The CDR3 contains 17 residues. CDR1 SGDLS and CDR2 YYNGEE come from the germline V gene. The CDR3 sequence: CASSVAGTGRPSTEAFF. In DNA form, the CDR3 reads TGTGCCAGCAGCGTAGCCGGGACAGGGAGGCCGAGCACTGAAGCTTTCTTT. The full variable domain, its missing parts supplied by reference TRBV9 and TRBJ1-1, is DSGVTQTPKHLITATGQRVTLRCSPRSGDLSVYWYQQSLDQGLQFLIQYYNGEERAKGNILERFSAQQFPDLHSELNLSSLELGDSALYFCASSVAGTGRPSTEAFFGQGTRLTVV.

As DNA, the CDR3 is TGTGCCAGCAGCTTAATTCGCGCTTGGGGGGAGACCTACGAGCAGTACTTC. This translates into CASSLIRAWGETYEQYF. The chain links TRBV7-6 to TRBJ2-7; D perhaps matches TRBD2 (6 bases). Germline CDR1 reads SGHVS; CDR2 reads FNYEAQ. The ends were cut back, 2 bases at V and 2 bases at J, with 19 bases in the middle. This CDR3 is 17 amino acids long. The full variable domain, with the rest looked up from reference TRBV7-6 and TRBJ2-7, is GAGVSQSPRYKVTKRGQDVALRCDPISGHVSLYWYRQALGQGPEFLTYFNYEAQQDKSGLPNDRFSAERPEGSISTLTIQRTEQRDSAMYRCASSLIRAWGETYEQYFGPGTRLTVT.

The genes are TRBV9 and TRBJ1-2; 10 bases are shared with TRBD1. Germline loops: CDR1 SGDLS, CDR2 YYNGEE. The J segment lost 8 bases and the V segment lost 4 bases, leaving 8 bases of the junction unmatched. The CDR3 consists of 14 residues. CDR3 coding DNA: TGTGCCAGCAGCAGCCGGGACAGGGGTCAAGGCTACACCTTC. The encoded protein is CASSSRDRGQGYTF. Based on the CDR3 plus reference TRBV9 and TRBJ1-2, the full variable domain is DSGVTQTPKHLITATGQRVTLRCSPRSGDLSVYWYQQSLDQGLQFLIQYYNGEERAKGNILERFSAQQFPDLHSELNLSSLELGDSALYFCASSSRDRGQGYTFGSGTRLTVV.

The chain carries TRBV2 and TRBJ2-4; 8 bases align to TRBD1. CDR3 length: 14 residues. From germline, CDR1 is SNHLY and CDR2 FYNNEI. V lost 6 bases, J lost 8 bases, and 9 bases stayed unmatched. The CDR3 DNA sequence: TGTGCCAGCAGACCGGGACAGGCGTATGACATTCAGTACTTC. Translation gives CASRPGQAYDIQYF.

This clonotype has just one count. The rearrangement uses TRBV20-1 and TRBJ1-2; 8 bases line up with TRBD1. Unmatched junction bases numbered 5, after V lost 5 bases and J lost 3 bases. The CDR3 sequence is 13 residues long. Germline assignment: CDR1 DFQATT and CDR2 SNEGSKA (reference sequence). CDR3 sequence: CSAGQGNYYGYTF. The CDR3 nucleotides are TGCAGTGCTGGACAGGGAAACTACTATGGCTACACCTTC.

This clonotype has at least ten counts. V and J are TRBV7-8 and TRBJ2-1; 7 bases align to TRBD2. This CDR3 contains 15 residues. The germline gives CDR1 SGHVS, CDR2 FQNEAQ. The ends lost 3 bases at V and 7 bases at J; junction bases unmatched: 9. The CDR3 spells CASSFLGGRKNEQFF. The CDR3, as DNA: TGTGCCAGCAGCTTTTTAGGCGGGAGAAAAAATGAGCAGTTCTTC. Looking up the rest from reference TRBV7-8 and TRBJ2-1 gives the full variable domain: GAGVSQSPRYKVAKRGQDVALRCDPISGHVSLFWYQQALGQGPEFLTYFQNEAQLDKSGLPSDRFFAERPEGSVSTLKIQRTQQEDSAVYLCASSFLGGRKNEQFFGPGTRLTVL.

This chain connects TRBV20-1 to TRBJ2-3; a weak D match, TRBD2 (5 bases). There are 12 residues in the CDR3. Germline assignment: CDR1 DFQATT and CDR2 SNEGSKA (reference sequence). The germline V and J ends were trimmed by 6 bases and 4 bases, with 11 bases remaining between them. The CDR3 nucleotides are TGCAGTGCAGCCCGGGGTCCAGATACGCAGTATTTT. Its protein product is CSAARGPDTQYF.

The table lists this clonotype with many counts. The chain couples TRBV20-1 to TRBJ1-6, with D possibly being TRBD1 (5 bases). This CDR3 has 14 residues. The germline V gene has CDR1 DFQATT and CDR2 SNEGSKA (reference sequence). V was trimmed by 4 bases and J by 8 bases, leaving 15 bases between them. Written as DNA, the CDR3 is TGCAGTGCTAATGCCGGGGGGATTGATTCACCCCTCCACTTT. Amino acids: CSANAGGIDSPLHF.

This clonotype was observed a few times. The chain links TRBV4-1 to TRBJ1-1; tentatively, D is TRBD1 (6 bases). Germline CDR1 is MGHRA and CDR2 is YSYEKL. Trimming left V 4 bases short and J 4 bases short, with 13 bases between. The CDR3 runs to 14 residues. CDR3 DNA: TGCGCCAGCAGCCTCCAGAGGACAGCCACTGAAGCTTTCTTT. Translating it yields CASSLQRTATEAFF.

Only a few counts were recorded for this clonotype. The chain joins TRBV7-6 to TRBJ2-3; TRBD2 might be the D (6 bases). The germline CDR1 and CDR2 sequences are SGHVS and FNYEAQ. This CDR3 comprises 14 residues. Trimming pared 4 bases from V and 4 bases from J, leaving 12 bases between. Written as DNA, the CDR3 is TGTGCCAGCAGCTCGAGGAGGGTTTCAGATACGCAGTATTTT. It codes for CASSSRRVSDTQYF.

Many counts were recorded for this clonotype. This chain joins TRBV7-8 and TRBJ2-1; TRBD2 matches at 10 bases. V dropped 5 bases and J dropped 2; count of bases not matched to a gene: 12. CDR1 is SGHVS, CDR2 FQNEAQ, per germline. The CDR3 extends over 18 amino acids. CDR3 sequence: CASSLRRTSGVPYNEQFF. The DNA for the CDR3 is TGTGCCAGCAGCCTCCGTAGAACTAGCGGGGTGCCCTACAATGAGCAGTTCTTC.

The chain combines TRBV6-5 with TRBJ2-2, with a tentative D call TRBD1 (6 bases). The germline V and J ends were trimmed by 4 bases and 0 bases, with 9 bases remaining between them. Looked up from germline, CDR1 is MNHEY and CDR2 is SVGAGI. The CDR3 is 15 residues long. This chain's CDR3 is CASSWTDTNTGELFF. The DNA for the CDR3 is TGTGCCAGCAGTTGGACAGACACGAACACCGGGGAGCTGTTTTTT.

The chain combines TRBV12-3 or TRBV12-4 with TRBJ1-1; unclear D gene. V shed 3 bases and J shed 0 bases, with 11 bases lying between them. The CDR3 has 15 amino acids. The CDR3, as DNA: TGTGCCAGCAGTTTTTTCAGCGAAATGAACACTGAAGCTTTCTTT. Protein sequence: CASSFFSEMNTEAFF.

This clonotype was detected many times. CDR3 sequence (DNA): TGTGCCAGCAGCTTTCTGTTCCGGACAGGGGGAAACTATGGCTACACCTTC. It yields the protein CASSFLFRTGGNYGYTF. The rearrangement joins TRBV7-8 to TRBJ1-2; 10 positions agree with TRBD1. V shed 3 bases and J 2 bases; nucleotides not matched to a gene: 9. This CDR3 is 17 amino acids long. Germline V gene lookup returns CDR1 SGHVS and CDR2 FQNEAQ.

The chain links TRBV6-2 or TRBV6-3 to TRBJ1-5; the D gene is possibly TRBD1 (5 bases). Trimming pared 5 bases from V and 6 bases from J, leaving 20 bases between. CDR3 length: 16 amino acids. Germline V gene data show CDR1 as MNHEY and CDR2 as SVGEGT. In nucleotides, the CDR3 is TGTGCCAGCAGTCCCCTTGGGACCGGATCCCCTCAGCCCCAGCATTTT. Translating gives CASSPLGTGSPQPQHF.

The CDR3 protein is CASSLDGAREKLFF. CDR3 DNA sequence: TGTGCCAGCAGCTTAGATGGGGCTAGAGAAAAACTGTTTTTT. The rearrangement uses TRBV11-2 and TRBJ1-4, with D perhaps TRBD1 (5 bases). Germline V gives CDR1 SGHAT, CDR2 FQNNGV. The CDR3 runs 14 residues. The germline V and J ends were trimmed by 0 bases and 8 bases, with 10 bases remaining between them. Supplemented by reference TRBV11-2 and TRBJ1-4, the full variable domain reads EAGVAQSPRYKIIEKRQSVAFWCNPISGHATLYWYQQILGQGPKLLIQFQNNGVVDDSQLPKDRFSAERLKGVDSTLKIQPAKLEDSAVYLCASSLDGAREKLFFGSGTQLSVL.

V usage is TRBV5-1 and J usage is TRBJ1-1; no clear D. The CDR3 covers 13 residues. V was trimmed by 2 bases and J by 0 bases, leaving 5 bases between them. CDR1 and CDR2 (germline): SGHRS, YFSETQ. In DNA, the CDR3 is TGCGCCAGCAGCTTTTTCATGAACACTGAAGCTTTCTTT. Translated, it gives CASSFFMNTEAFF.

This clonotype showed up just once. In DNA form, the CDR3 reads TGTGCCAGCAGTCGTGGGGGACTTGATGTAGGAAACATTCAGTACTTC. Its translation is CASSRGGLDVGNIQYF. This rearrangement joins TRBV12-3 or TRBV12-4 to TRBJ2-4, with D maybe TRBD2 (6 bases). The CDR3 extends over 16 amino acids. With 5 bases removed from V and 6 bases from J, the gap between germline ends came to 20 bases.

This clonotype was detected only a few times. The rearrangement links TRBV5-4 to TRBJ2-3; D not certain. The V end was cut by 0 bases, the J end by 2 bases, with 10 bases between. CDR3 length: 15 residues. Germline CDR1 and CDR2: SGHNT and YYREEE (reference sequence). CDR3 in amino acids: CASSLGPQPTDTQYF. The DNA for the CDR3 is TGTGCCAGCAGCTTGGGACCCCAACCCACAGATACGCAGTATTTT.